The clone carrying this TCR beta chain was found once. The antigen is not known. PCR was performed using 60 Vbeta and 13 Jbeta primers. As processed by the authors: Approximately 11 million shared chains were among the approximately 82 million unique TCR beta chains that a later analysis counted. The data were produced by immunoSEQ multiplex PCR, yet TCRdb's version contains in-frame clones alone and is incomplete. V and J calls plus clone size are reproduced from that table; the DNA served to infer D and trimming. The sample has 100,000 to 150,000 clones, approximately 82% seen once. The CDR3 covers 17 residues. The V end lost 1 base, the J end lost 7 bases, and 20 bases lay between the germline ends. Germline V gives CDR1 LNHNV, CDR2 YYDKDF (reference sequence). The sample belongs to a study of cytomegalovirus exposure and HLA in healthy donors. About the research overall: Inside one of the first data releases sat 75 million to 100 million unique TCRs taken from HLA-typed donors.

Findings and caveats of the study: Per a later analysis, 16,951 TCR beta sequences showed association with HLA alleles at 0.05 false discovery rate.

This TCR was recovered from a boy younger than 10 in good health and CMV-seronegative. What was sequenced was PBMCs. The chain uses TRBV15 and TRBJ2-1; tentative D call: TRBD2 (6 bases). The CDR3 region has the DNA TGTGCCACCAGCAGAGGGAGGGGCCCGGATGTAGGGAATGAGCAGTTCTTC. This translates into CATSRGRGPDVGNEQFF.